This T cell receptor (beta chain) was captured in a study of long-term antiretroviral therapy in people with HIV. The CDR3 sequence is 13 residues long. V shed 5 bases and J 2 bases; nucleotides not matched to a gene: 3. In germline, CDR1 is LNHDA, CDR2 SQIVND (reference sequence). immunoSEQ v3.0 was run at survey level. Only in-frame clones appear in the TCRdb table, and some are missing; sequencing was by immunoSEQ multiplex PCR. The table has around 30,000 clones, roughly 84% seen once. The V and J genes are TRBV19 and TRBJ2-7; 7 positions agree with TRBD1. The TCR sequence derives from a man between 18 and 35 years old with HIV. This specimen consisted of unsorted PBMCs, obtained 0.4 years after starting antiretroviral therapy. CDR3 nucleotides: TGTGCCAGTAGTTATACAGGGGCCTACGAGCAGTACTTC. Translating gives CASSYTGAYEQYF.